This TCR beta chain was obtained from a study of blood T cell repertoires in COVID-19. Per the study methods: Amplification with reference gene primers provided the estimates of nucleated cell counts. Profiling relied on immunoSEQ multiplex PCR, and the TCRdb table lists in-frame clones only, not all of them. V, J and clone size are those of that table, while D and trimming were read from the DNA. The data contain approximately 200,000 clones, over 75% of them singletons. The CDR3 length is 12 residues. V was trimmed by 6 bases and J by 7 bases, leaving 10 bases between them. CDR1 and CDR2 (germline): SNHLY, FYNNEI.

Sequencing was carried out using peripheral blood. This TCR came from a man aged 55 to 69 with acute or convalescent COVID-19. The chain employs TRBV2 and TRBJ1-5; the D is unclear. CDR3 bases: TGTGCCAGCAGCGCCAGTGCACAGCCCCAGCATTTT. Amino acids: CASSASAQPQHF.